This T cell receptor (beta chain) was recovered during a study of beta chain features in type 1 diabetes. Study-level information: Summed over all samples, the examined sorted cells came to 85 million to 130 million. Regarding the study as a whole: People with Type 1 diabetes carried modestly yet significantly shorter TCRB CDR3s in all four CD4+ subsets.

The purity of all sorted populations exceeded 95%. This clone appeared a few times. Its antigen is unknown. Expressed TCRB transcripts got sequenced, as all isolated RNA was reverse transcribed. The method was immunoSEQ multiplex PCR; TCRdb's version includes in-frame clones alone and lacks a portion of them. The top ten hold about 0.028% of the sample, which has more than 250,000 clones, around 20% seen once. V shed 1 base and J shed 8 bases, with 9 bases lying between them. This CDR3 is 14 amino acids long. Looked up from germline, CDR1 is SEHNR and CDR2 is FQNEAQ (reference sequence). The rearrangement links TRBV7-9 to TRBJ1-6; TRBD1 might be the D (5 bases). Specimen: naive CD4+ T cells from blood. The sequence derives from a middle-aged woman with type 1 diabetes. For the CDR3, the DNA is TGTGCCAGCAGCTTAGGGAGGGACGATTCACCCCTCCACTTT. Translation gives CASSLGRDDSPLHF.